The rows below give T cell receptor beta chains drawn from one sample of a study of shared clonotypes between healthy human individuals. Libraries were prepared by immunoSEQ multiplex PCR; TCRdb keeps only in-frame clonotypes and omits some of them. This table has some 2.4 million clones, 93% appearing once. Sequenced sample: naive CD4+ T cells from PBMCs. Receptor source: a man aged 18 to 29 in good health. Some clones in this sample may be carry-over from other donors' samples. Each CDR3 is given with its conserved first and last residue. D genes are given only for firm matches. Clone size, where shown, is once, few, many, or a class for clones that have expanded.

d_call	clone_size	v_call	j_call	cdr3_aa	cdr3_nt
.	.	TRBV10-3	TRBJ1-2	CAISGNGQSYGYTF	TGTGCCATCAGTGGGAACGGACAGTCCTATGGCTACACCTTC
.	.	TRBV28	TRBJ2-2	CASRTGEANTGELFF	TGTGCCAGCAGAACGGGAGAAGCGAACACCGGGGAGCTGTTTTTT
TRBD1	.	TRBV7-9	TRBJ1-5	CASSQGTGKLNQPQHF	TGTGCCAGCAGCCAAGGGACAGGGAAACTAAATCAGCCCCAGCATTTT
.	.	TRBV10-3	TRBJ1-4	CAISESGQGREKLFF	TGTGCCATCAGTGAGTCTGGGCAGGGCCGGGAAAAACTGTTTTTT
.	.	TRBV20-1	TRBJ2-5	CSAPRETQYF	TGCAGTGCTCCTAGGGAGACCCAGTACTTC
TRBD1	.	TRBV7-8	TRBJ2-7	CASRVRDSTYEQYF	TGTGCCAGCAGGGTCCGGGACAGTACCTACGAGCAGTACTTC
.	.	TRBV7-9	TRBJ1-5	CASSLMTASNQPQHF	TGTGCCAGCAGCTTGATGACAGCTAGCAATCAGCCCCAGCATTTT
TRBD1	.	TRBV2	TRBJ1-1	CASSAQGGTEAFF	TGTGCCAGCAGTGCACAGGGGGGCACTGAAGCTTTCTTT
TRBD1	.	TRBV7-2	TRBJ2-2	CASSHGQGQRNTGELFF	TGTGCCAGCAGCCACGGACAGGGACAAAGGAACACCGGGGAGCTGTTTTTT
.	once	TRBV9	TRBJ2-5	CASNQRGYPQETQYF	TGTGCCAGCAACCAACGGGGTTACCCCCAAGAGACCCAGTACTTC
TRBD1	.	TRBV6-5	TRBJ1-4	CASSYSGTGNEKLFF	TGTGCCAGCAGCTATTCCGGGACAGGCAATGAAAAACTGTTTTTT
.	.	TRBV5-1	TRBJ2-1	CASTSGDHYNDQFF	TGCGCCAGCACTTCGGGAGACCATTACAATGATCAGTTCTTC
.	.	TRBV7-6	TRBJ2-7	CASSLVGGGNYEQYF	TGTGCCAGCAGCTTAGTAGGAGGGGGCAACTACGAGCAGTACTTC
.	few	TRBV18	TRBJ2-5	CASSPGTMRETQYF	TGTGCCAGCTCACCGGGGACAATGAGGGAGACCCAGTACTTC
.	.	TRBV20-1	TRBJ2-5	CSALDRKTQYF	TGCAGTGCTCTCGATAGGAAGACCCAGTACTTC
.	.	TRBV11-2	TRBJ2-3	CASSDLGGTDTQYF	TGTGCCAGCAGCGACCTTGGGGGGACAGATACGCAGTATTTT
TRBD2	few	TRBV30	TRBJ2-1	CAWTRLAGGSSYNEQFF	TGTGCCTGGACTAGGCTAGCGGGAGGGAGCTCCTACAATGAGCAGTTCTTC
TRBD1	.	TRBV10-3	TRBJ1-2	CAISLRDRGDYGYTF	TGTGCCATCAGCCTACGGGACAGAGGGGACTATGGCTACACCTTC
TRBD1	.	TRBV6-1	TRBJ2-5	CASRPQGAQRETQYF	TGTGCCAGCAGACCCCAGGGGGCCCAACGAGAGACCCAGTACTTC
.	.	TRBV5-4	TRBJ2-3	CASSLEGGYTDTQYF	TGTGCCAGCAGCTTGGAGGGGGGTTACACAGATACGCAGTATTTT
TRBD2	.	TRBV7-9	TRBJ2-7	CASSQTSGRAVHAEQYF	TGTGCCAGCAGCCAGACTAGCGGGAGGGCAGTTCATGCCGAGCAGTACTTC
.	.	TRBV27	TRBJ2-7	CASRRLGAYEQYF	TGTGCCAGCAGGCGACTTGGGGCCTACGAGCAGTACTTC
.	.	TRBV5-1	TRBJ2-5	CASSLAGSQETQYF	TGCGCCAGCAGCTTGGCGGGGTCACAAGAGACCCAGTACTTC
.	.	TRBV7-8	TRBJ1-1	CASSPLGGPQRVNTEAFF	TGTGCCAGCAGCCCCCTCGGGGGTCCCCAGCGGGTGAACACTGAAGCTTTCTTT
.	.	TRBV7-2	TRBJ2-1	CASRGATRARYNEQFF	TGTGCCAGCAGGGGAGCAACGAGGGCGCGCTACAATGAGCAGTTCTTC
.	.	TRBV27	TRBJ1-4	CASSSYIRKTHEKLFF	TGTGCCAGCAGTTCGTATATCAGGAAGACTCATGAAAAACTGTTTTTT
.	few	TRBV6-5	TRBJ1-1	CASSPVPEGAAFF	TGTGCCAGCAGCCCTGTTCCCGAGGGAGCAGCTTTCTTT
TRBD2	.	TRBV7-2	TRBJ2-1	CASSLWRGYSYNEQFF	TGTGCCAGCAGCTTATGGCGGGGGTACTCCTACAATGAGCAGTTCTTC
.	.	TRBV27	TRBJ2-5	CATKVYGTRETQYF	TGTGCCACCAAAGTCTATGGCACGAGGGAGACCCAGTACTTC
TRBD1	.	TRBV5-1	TRBJ1-1	CASSSNRDSTQAFF	TGCGCCAGCAGCTCTAACCGGGACAGCACTCAAGCTTTCTTT
.	once	TRBV7-2	TRBJ2-4	CASSLEGGRKNIQYF	TGTGCCAGCAGCCTCGAGGGGGGGAGGAAAAACATTCAGTACTTC
.	.	TRBV28	TRBJ2-2	CASSLHWASTGELFF	TGTGCCAGCAGTTTACACTGGGCCTCAACCGGGGAGCTGTTTTTT
.	.	TRBV6-4	TRBJ1-5	CASMGGQGIHWRNQPQHF	TGTGCCAGCATGGGGGGGCAGGGCATACATTGGAGGAATCAGCCCCAGCATTTT
TRBD1	.	TRBV11-2	TRBJ2-3	CASRYPGGIDTQYF	TGTGCCAGCAGATACCCAGGGGGCATAGATACGCAGTATTTT
TRBD2	.	TRBV7-8	TRBJ2-4	CASSYLAGGPGGIQYF	TGTGCCAGCAGCTACCTAGCGGGAGGGCCTGGGGGCATTCAGTACTTC
.	.	TRBV5-1	TRBJ2-5	CASSLEVFGIETQYF	TGCGCCAGCAGCTTGGAGGTTTTCGGGATAGAGACCCAGTACTTC
.	.	TRBV5-4	TRBJ2-1	CASSSTLNSYNEQFF	TGTGCCAGCAGCTCGACTCTTAACTCCTACAATGAGCAGTTCTTC
TRBD1	.	TRBV18	TRBJ1-1	CASSLGQPKNTEAFF	TGTGCCAGCTCACTGGGACAGCCAAAAAACACTGAAGCTTTCTTT
.	.	TRBV6-1	TRBJ1-2	CASRKGPNGYTF	TGTGCCAGCAGAAAAGGGCCAAATGGCTACACCTTC
.	.	TRBV5-1	TRBJ2-7	CASSLARSYEQYF	TGCGCCAGCAGCCTGGCCCGGTCCTACGAGCAGTACTTC
.	.	TRBV11-2	TRBJ2-2	CASSLDRRVGDSGELFF	TGTGCCAGCAGCTTAGATAGGCGGGTAGGGGATTCTGGGGAGCTGTTTTTT
.	many	TRBV7-8	TRBJ2-2	CASSLSRVSTGELFF	TGTGCCAGCAGCTTAAGCAGGGTTAGCACCGGGGAGCTGTTTTTT